The entry below describes one T cell receptor (beta chain). This record belongs to a study of blood T cell repertoires in COVID-19. Participants' reported clinical history set cohort assignment. Authors' methods: It was from reference gene primer amplification that nucleated cell counts were estimated. Profiling relied on immunoSEQ multiplex PCR, and the TCRdb table lists in-frame clones only, not all of them. V and J calls and clone size follow that table, whereas D and trimming were derived from the DNA. The table shows approximately 320,000 clones, with over 85% occurring only once. The CDR3 is 14 amino acids. Germline CDR1 reads SGHRS; CDR2 reads YFSETQ. Trimming stripped 0 bases from V and 3 bases from J, with 9 bases between.

The rearrangement links TRBV5-1 to TRBJ1-1, with D hard to call. The TCR sequence derives from a man aged 55-75 years who had recovered from COVID-19. The material sequenced was PBMCs or T cells enriched from blood (not recorded which). The CDR3 nucleotides read TGCGCCAGCAGCTTGGCTTCGGGGTACACTGAAGCTTTCTTT. It is translated as CASSLASGYTEAFF. Looking up the rest from reference TRBV5-1 and TRBJ1-1 gives the full variable domain: KAGVTQTPRYLIKTRGQQVTLSCSPISGHRSVSWYQQTPGQGLQFLFEYFSETQRNKGNFPGRFSGRQFSNSRSEMNVSTLELGDSALYLCASSLASGYTEAFFGQGTRLTVV.